These T cell receptor beta chains were read from a single sample in a study of shared clonotypes between healthy human individuals. Data came from immunoSEQ multiplex PCR; TCRdb stores just in-frame clones and leaves some out. Of about 1,800,000 clones listed, about 94% are singletons. Sequencing was done on a sample of naive CD8+ T cells sorted from blood. Receptor source: a young man in good health. Both conserved end residues are part of each CDR3. A D gene is named only where the DNA matches it firmly. For some rows the clone size is stated as once, few or many, or as a class when expanded; others skip it.

D: -
length: 15
V: TRBV2
size: -
J: TRBJ2-7
CDR3: CASSEVPASSYEQYF
DNA: TGTGCCAGCAGTGAAGTTCCGGCTAGCTCCTACGAGCAGTACTTC

D: TRBD1
length: 14
V: TRBV7-9
size: -
J: TRBJ1-1
CDR3: CASSNSTGTTEAFF
DNA: TGTGCCAGCAGCAACTCGACAGGGACGACTGAAGCTTTCTTT

D: TRBD1
length: 15
V: TRBV13
size: -
J: TRBJ2-5
CDR3: CASSSVQGARETQYF
DNA: TGTGCCAGCAGCTCCGTTCAGGGGGCCCGAGAGACCCAGTACTTC

D: -
length: 14
V: TRBV9
size: -
J: TRBJ2-5
CDR3: CASSLGGTGETQYF
DNA: TGTGCCAGCAGTTTGGGCGGGACGGGGGAGACCCAGTACTTC

D: -
length: 14
V: TRBV28
size: once
J: TRBJ2-5
CDR3: CASSLEELQETQYF
DNA: TGTGCCAGCAGTTTGGAGGAGTTACAAGAGACCCAGTACTTC

D: TRBD2
length: 16
V: TRBV7-9
size: -
J: TRBJ2-3
CDR3: CASSTRLAGGQDTQYF
DNA: TGTGCCAGCAGCACCCGACTAGCGGGAGGCCAAGATACGCAGTATTTT

D: -
length: 14
V: TRBV18
size: -
J: TRBJ2-7
CDR3: CASAGEKDSYEQYF
DNA: TGTGCCAGCGCCGGGGAGAAGGACTCCTACGAGCAGTACTTC

D: TRBD1
length: 15
V: TRBV7-9
size: -
J: TRBJ2-7
CDR3: CASSLGQGAAYEQYF
DNA: TGTGCCAGCAGCTTAGGCCAGGGGGCGGCCTACGAGCAGTACTTC

D: -
length: 14
V: TRBV7-9
size: once
J: TRBJ2-1
CDR3: CASSLGDNYNEQFF
DNA: TGTGCCAGCAGCTTAGGGGACAACTACAATGAGCAGTTCTTC

D: -
length: 16
V: TRBV4-3
size: -
J: TRBJ1-3
CDR3: CASSQDPQNSGNTIYF
DNA: TGCGCCAGCAGCCAAGACCCACAGAATTCTGGAAACACCATATATTTT

D: TRBD1
length: 17
V: TRBV27
size: -
J: TRBJ2-6
CDR3: CASSTGQVSSGANVLTF
DNA: TGTGCCAGCAGTACGGGACAGGTGAGCTCTGGGGCCAACGTCCTGACTTTC

D: -
length: 15
V: TRBV30
size: once
J: TRBJ1-1
CDR3: CAWSTQGIMNTEAFF
DNA: TGTGCCTGGAGTACTCAGGGGATCATGAACACTGAAGCTTTCTTT